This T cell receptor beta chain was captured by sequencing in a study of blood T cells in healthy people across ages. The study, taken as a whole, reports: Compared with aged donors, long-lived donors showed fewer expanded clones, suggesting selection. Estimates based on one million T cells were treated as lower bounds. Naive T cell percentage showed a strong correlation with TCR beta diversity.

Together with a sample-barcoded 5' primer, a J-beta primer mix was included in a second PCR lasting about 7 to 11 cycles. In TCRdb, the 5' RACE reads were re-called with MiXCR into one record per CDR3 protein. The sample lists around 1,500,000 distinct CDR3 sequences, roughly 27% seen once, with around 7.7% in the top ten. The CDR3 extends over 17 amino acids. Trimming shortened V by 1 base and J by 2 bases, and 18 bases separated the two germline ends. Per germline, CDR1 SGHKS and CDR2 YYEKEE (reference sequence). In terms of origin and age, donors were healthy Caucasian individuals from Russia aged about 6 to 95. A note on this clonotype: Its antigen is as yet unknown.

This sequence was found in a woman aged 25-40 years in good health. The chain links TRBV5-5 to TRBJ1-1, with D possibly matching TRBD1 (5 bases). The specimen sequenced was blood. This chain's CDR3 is CASSLSLGDGSNTEAFF. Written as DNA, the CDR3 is TGTGCCAGCAGCTTGAGTCTCGGGGACGGAAGTAACACTGAAGCTTTCTTT.